This entry features one T cell receptor beta chain sequence. This clonotype was picked up many times. The clone's antigen remains unknown. No clone much larger than this one lies a single base away; base qualities are absent. The germline V gene yields SNHLY for CDR1 and FYNNEI for CDR2. The trim is 2 bases for V and 1 base for J, with a gap of 3 bases between the germline ends. The CDR3, cysteine through phenylalanine, is 14 amino acids long. The CDR3 DNA has 42 bases and is translated from base 1. The entry originates in a study of T cells after yellow fever vaccination (dated by TCRdb to between 2019 and 2020). Looking at the study overall: The SMART-Seq v4 Ultra Low Input RNA kit was used to prepare libraries from fractions with low cell numbers. To track T-cell clones before and after primary and booster YFV17D yellow fever vaccination, bulk TCR alpha and beta repertoires were sequenced longitudinally. Two healthy male donors made up the cohort, one aged 18 to 30 years and the other aged 30 to 39 years. Bulk PBMC replicates and cell subsets were isolated from blood drawn at multiple timepoints before and after both primary and secondary immunization. Broad study findings and their caveats: Because the study included only a couple of donors, the extent to which the findings can be generalized is limited. Compared with the primary T-cell response, the secondary T-cell response was faster but weaker, reaching its peak on day 5 rather than on day 15. After the booster, most of the clones that had expanded following primary vaccination were detected again (96% of CD4 and more than 85% of CD8), which suggests that memory was broadly maintained. FACS-sorted repertoires could contain abundant contaminating clonotypes from the bulk population, so computational filtering was required. A small fraction of clonotypes appeared in both the CD4 and CD8 compartments, likely as a result of convergent recombination.

Synthesis of TCR cDNA relied on 5'RACE template switching, a step that introduced a universal primer site along with unique molecular identifiers. Priming of cDNA synthesis was performed from both the TCR alpha and TCR beta constant segments. Two PCR steps were used to amplify libraries, with sample barcodes and sequencing adapters being added in the second step. Sequencing of libraries was done on Illumina HiSeq 2500 (2x100 bp) or NovaSeq (2x150 bp). Concerning the study's data processing: Demultiplexing of reads and collapsing into UMI consensus sequences were performed with MIGEC, and V(D)J alignment was carried out with MiXCR. Using edgeR on replicate PBMC samples, clonotypes were called vaccine-responding if FDR was below 0.01 and the log2 fold change was above 5 up to day 15. Each bulk clonotype was labeled CD4 or CD8 based on which sequenced repertoire, CD4 or CD8, contained the clonotype at higher abundance. The public reads were quality trimmed at Q25 with fastp and then assembled into clones with MiXCR by TCRdb, keeping productive beta chains. Records with the same CDR3 protein are collapsed into one entry carrying the most frequent genes and DNA. The authors' filters were not applied to this entry. The sample table records tens of thousands of distinct CDR3 sequences; around 7.7% of these occur just once. The ten largest make up about 27% of the sample.

The treatment or condition label, as the study defines it: live attenuated yellow fever vaccine strain. PBMCs were isolated from peripheral blood using a standard Ficoll-Paque protocol. CD4 and CD8 T-cell fractions were isolated with Dynabeads CD4 and CD8 positive selection kits. RNA was extracted with TriZol from bulk PBMCs, CD4 and CD8 fractions, and dextramer-positive and dextramer-negative fractions. The sequence derives from a man aged 18 to 35 who received the YFV17D yellow fever vaccine. Specimen: CD8+ T cells sorted from PBMCs, collected about 10 days after the first yellow fever vaccination. The receptor chain draws on TRBV2 and TRBJ2-6, with no reliable assignment of the D segment. The bases read TGTGCCAGCAGTGAACTGTCTGGGGCCAACGTCCTGACTTTC. This sequence encodes CASSELSGANVLTF. When the CDR3 is completed using the reference TRBV2 and TRBJ2-6 genes on either side, the full variable domain is EPEVTQTPSHQVTQMGQEVILRCVPISNHLYFYWYRQILGQKVEFLVSFYNNEISEKSEIFDDQFSVERPDGSNFTLKIRSTKLEDSAMYFCASSELSGANVLTFGAGSRLTVL.